These 16 T cell receptor beta chains originate from one sample sequenced in a study of shared clonotypes between healthy human individuals. Measured with immunoSEQ multiplex PCR; TCRdb has only the in-frame clones, and not every one. Of around 2.1 million clones in the sample, more than 85% were seen once. Naive CD8 populations comprised CD45RO-negative cells positively selected for CCR7, excluding terminally differentiated effector memory CD45RA+ cells. The source material was naive CD8+ T cells from PBMCs. Receptors were obtained from a young man in good health. Some clones in this sample may be carry-over from other donors' samples.

For this clone: Additional DNA sequences in this sample encode the identical CDR3. The chain couples TRBV7-9 to TRBJ2-7; D unresolved. This CDR3 is 11 amino acids long. Germline CDR1 and CDR2: SEHNR and FQNEAQ (reference sequence). V was clipped by 5 bases and J by 3 bases, with 5 bases between them. DNA for the CDR3: TGTGCCAGCAGCCACAGCTACGAGCAGTACTTC. Its translation is CASSHSYEQYF. The variable domain in full, completed from reference TRBV7-9 and TRBJ2-7, reads DTGVSQNPRHKITKRGQNVTFRCDPISEHNRLYWYRQTLGQGPEFLTYFQNEAQLEKSRLLSDRFSAERPKGSFSTLEIQRTEQGDSAMYLCASSHSYEQYFGPGTRLTVT.

This clone was recorded a few times. The chain's CDR3 is CASARGEAFF. CDR3 DNA: TGTGCCAGTGCCAGGGGTGAAGCTTTCTTT. The rearrangement uses TRBV19 and TRBJ1-1; tentatively, D is TRBD1 (6 bases). The germline V gene has CDR1 LNHDA and CDR2 SQIVND (reference sequence). Deletions cut 8 bases from V and 7 bases from J, with 8 bases between. CDR3 length: 10 residues.

The V call is TRBV14, the J call TRBJ1-2; 9 bases are a match to TRBD1. Trimming took 4 bases from V and 6 from J; bases not matched to a gene: 18. Germline assignment: CDR1 SGHDN and CDR2 FVKESK. The CDR3 covers 18 residues. The CDR3 nucleotides read TGTGCCAGCAGCCCCAGTATCGGGACAGGGCGGAGGGAGGATGGCTACACCTTC. Encoded protein: CASSPSIGTGRREDGYTF. The full variable domain, rest sourced from reference TRBV14 and TRBJ1-2, is EAGVTQFPSHSVIEKGQTVTLRCDPISGHDNLYWYRRVMGKEIKFLLHFVKESKQDESGMPNNRFLAERTGGTYSTLKVQPAELEDSGVYFCASSPSIGTGRREDGYTFGSGTRLTVV.

The chain carries TRBV14 and TRBJ1-2, with 8 bases matching TRBD1. The CDR3 consists of 18 residues. Unmatched junction bases numbered 14, after V lost 0 bases and J lost 5 bases. In germline, CDR1 is SGHDN, CDR2 FVKESK. CDR3 bases: TGTGCCAGCAGCCAAGAGGTGACAGGGGAGCGGGTTTTGTATGGCTACACCTTC. Protein product: CASSQEVTGERVLYGYTF.

The chain has TRBV25-1 and TRBJ2-7; D is unresolved. The CDR3 extends over 13 amino acids. V was cut by 4 bases and J by 1 base, with 8 bases left in between. The germline V gene encodes CDR1 MGHDK and CDR2 SYGVNS. The CDR3 loop is CASSVRYSYEQYF. The CDR3 DNA reads TGTGCCAGCAGTGTCAGGTATTCCTACGAGCAGTACTTC.

With regard to this clone: The sample has other DNA sequences that encode this CDR3 too. The gene calls are TRBV27 and TRBJ1-1, with D possibly being TRBD1 (6 bases). The CDR3 has 13 amino acids. Germline CDR1 reads MNHEY; CDR2 reads SMNVEV (reference sequence). The ends were cut back, 3 bases at V and 7 bases at J, with 12 bases in the middle. The CDR3 DNA sequence: TGTGCCAGCAGTTTGGGAGGGGGAGTTGAAGCTTTCTTT. Translation: CASSLGGGVEAFF.

On this clone itself: The same CDR3 can be traced to other DNA sequences in this sample. The chain couples TRBV7-9 to TRBJ1-1, with 9 positions matching TRBD1. Germline assignment: CDR1 SEHNR and CDR2 FQNEAQ (reference sequence). The CDR3 has 13 residues. The J segment lost 6 bases and the V segment lost 3 bases, leaving 2 bases of the junction unmatched. The CDR3 DNA follows: TGTGCCAGCAGCTTGGGACAGGGAGCTGAAGCTTTCTTT. Protein product: CASSLGQGAEAFF.

V usage is TRBV6-5 and J usage is TRBJ2-1; unclear D gene. The CDR3 is made up of 15 amino acids. Per germline, CDR1 MNHEY and CDR2 SVGAGI. The V gene lost 4 bases and the J gene lost 0 bases, with 10 bases spanning the gap. The CDR3 loop is CASSFAHPSYNEQFF. CDR3 nucleotide sequence: TGTGCCAGCAGTTTCGCCCACCCCTCCTACAATGAGCAGTTCTTC.

J is TRBJ2-5 and V is TRBV7-9, with no clear D. Deletions cut 0 bases from V and 1 base from J, with 9 bases between. Germline V gene lookup returns CDR1 SEHNR and CDR2 FQNEAQ (reference sequence). The CDR3 is 15 residues long. CDR3 loop: CASSLAQHSQETQYF. The CDR3, as DNA: TGTGCCAGCAGCTTAGCGCAGCACTCCCAAGAGACCCAGTACTTC.

J is TRBJ2-2 and V is TRBV5-1; 11 positions match TRBD2. CDR3 length: 16 residues. The V and J ends lost 0 bases and 5 bases, in that order; junction bases with no gene match: 3. The germline V gene encodes CDR1 SGHRS and CDR2 YFSETQ. CDR3 sequence (DNA): TGCGCCAGCAGCTTGGAGGGACTAGCGGTAACCGGGGAGCTGTTTTTT. Translation gives CASSLEGLAVTGELFF.

The chain is built from TRBV7-9 and TRBJ2-1, with D uncertain. The germline V gene encodes CDR1 SEHNR and CDR2 FQNEAQ (reference sequence). V shed 6 bases and J shed 0 bases, with 15 bases lying between them. This CDR3 has 16 amino acids. The CDR3 DNA reads TGTGCCAGCAGGTATAATAGAGAGAGCTCCTACAATGAGCAGTTCTTC. It encodes CASRYNRESSYNEQFF. The entire variable domain, with the rest obtained from reference TRBV7-9 and TRBJ2-1, is as follows: DTGVSQNPRHKITKRGQNVTFRCDPISEHNRLYWYRQTLGQGPEFLTYFQNEAQLEKSRLLSDRFSAERPKGSFSTLEIQRTEQGDSAMYLCASRYNRESSYNEQFFGPGTRLTVL.

V gene TRBV9 combines with J gene TRBJ2-3; no firm D call. The germline gives CDR1 SGDLS, CDR2 YYNGEE. Trimming stripped 0 bases from V and 1 base from J, with 6 bases between. CDR3 size: 14 residues. CDR3 DNA sequence: TGTGCCAGCAGCGTAGGTCTTGGCACAGATACGCAGTATTTT. It codes for CASSVGLGTDTQYF.

This sequence joins TRBV11-2 and TRBJ1-1; TRBD1 is a possible D gene (5 bases). CDR3 length: 15 residues. V lost 2 bases and J lost 4, with 14 bases in between. From germline, CDR1 is SGHAT and CDR2 FQNNGV. Here the CDR3 reads CASSLRRGTGTEAFF. CDR3 DNA: TGTGCCAGCAGCTTACGGCGGGGGACGGGCACTGAAGCTTTCTTT.

V gene TRBV20-1 combines with J gene TRBJ2-4; D not certain. This CDR3 has 11 amino acids. With 3 bases removed from V and 5 bases from J, the gap between germline ends came to 5 bases. The germline V gene encodes CDR1 DFQATT and CDR2 SNEGSKA (reference sequence). The CDR3, as DNA: TGCAGTGCTAGTGTCCAAAACATTCAGTACTTC. Translation gives CSASVQNIQYF.

The chain combines TRBV10-1 with TRBJ2-1; weak D call: TRBD2 (6 bases). The CDR3 is 12 amino acids. V lost 2 bases, J lost 15 bases, and 14 bases lay in between. Germline V gives CDR1 WNHNN, CDR2 SYGVQD (reference sequence). CDR3 in amino acids: CASSETGGTLFF. The CDR3 coding sequence is TGCGCCAGCAGTGAGACCGGGGGAACACTGTTCTTC.

The gene calls are TRBV6-6 and TRBJ1-2, with 10 bases lining up with TRBD1. V dropped 0 bases and J dropped 2; count of bases not matched to a gene: 3. The V gene's germline CDR1 is MNHNY and CDR2 SVGAGI (reference sequence). The CDR3 is made up of 16 amino acids. The DNA for the CDR3 is TGTGCCAGCAGTTACTCTCCGGGACAGGGGAACTATGGCTACACCTTC. This codes for CASSYSPGQGNYGYTF.